Presented here are 29 T cell receptor beta chains from one specimen sequenced in a study of blood T cell repertoires in COVID-19. The assay was immunoSEQ multiplex PCR, and TCRdb's table has in-frame clones only and misses some. The sample gives approximately 170,000 clones, 85% to 90% of which show up once; roughly 4% is in the top ten. The sequenced material came from peripheral blood. Source of these receptors: a woman aged 70-85 years with acute or convalescent COVID-19.

The gene calls are TRBV2 and TRBJ1-1; possibly TRBD1 for D (5 bases). Per germline, CDR1 SNHLY and CDR2 FYNNEI. Trimming left V 5 bases short and J 0 bases short, with 10 bases between. The CDR3 contains 14 residues. The CDR3 is CASSRRQMNTEAFF. The DNA for the CDR3 is TGTGCCAGCAGTCGAAGACAGATGAACACTGAAGCTTTCTTT.

This clone occurred once. One end of the junction fails to match germline, which may point to a read error. Other DNA sequences of this sample code for an identical CDR3. V gene TRBV2 combines with J gene TRBJ1-1, with 7 bases that match TRBD1. Germline CDR1 reads SNHLY; CDR2 reads FYNNEI. CDR3 length: 14 residues. The CDR3, as DNA: TGTGCCAGCAGATGGACAGGCCGGAACACTGAAGCCTTCTTT. Translated, it gives CASRWTGRNTEAFF.

The V and J genes are TRBV27 and TRBJ2-1; 10 nucleotides align to TRBD2. Germline CDR1 is MNHEY and CDR2 is SMNVEV (reference sequence). J gave up 9 bases and V 0 bases, and 5 bases lay outside the gene matches. The CDR3 runs 15 residues. The CDR3 bases are TGTGCCAGCAGTTTATCTCTAGCGGGAGTGTCTGAGCAGTTCTTC. As protein: CASSLSLAGVSEQFF.

In this sample, this clone turned up a few times. J is TRBJ2-7 and V is TRBV11-3, with D uncertain. V shed 2 bases and J shed 2 bases, with 7 bases lying between them. There are 13 residues in the CDR3. Germline loops: CDR1 SGHNT, CDR2 YENEEA. The CDR3 nucleotides read TGTGCCAGCAGCTTATACAGCACCTACGAGCAGTACTTC. Protein product: CASSLYSTYEQYF.

The V and J genes are TRBV5-1 and TRBJ2-1, with 10 bases fitting TRBD2. The CDR3 covers 16 residues. Germline loops: CDR1 SGHRS, CDR2 YFSETQ. Trimming took 0 bases from V and 6 from J; bases not matched to a gene: 6. Written as DNA, the CDR3 is TGCGCCAGCAGCTTGGGAGCGGGAGGGCCGGGCAATGAGCAGTTCTTC. The encoded protein is CASSLGAGGPGNEQFF.

This clone was counted between two and nine times. The chain carries TRBV5-1 and TRBJ1-1; D gene ambiguous. The CDR3 runs to 15 residues. From germline, CDR1 is SGHRS and CDR2 YFSETQ. V lost 2 bases and J 1 base, leaving 12 bases between the germline ends. The CDR3: CASSFWQTSNTEAFF. CDR3 DNA sequence: TGCGCCAGCAGCTTTTGGCAGACATCGAACACTGAAGCTTTCTTT.

The sample holds one count of this clone. The CDR3 bases are TGTGCCAGCAGTCCAGGACAGGCCGCGAACACTGAAGCTTTCTTT. Its protein product is CASSPGQAANTEAFF. The chain links TRBV28 to TRBJ1-1; 7 bases are shared with TRBD1. The CDR3 runs to 15 residues. The junction had 7 bases not matched to a gene; V was cut back by 5 bases and J by 1 base. The germline gives CDR1 MDHEN, CDR2 SYDVKM. The whole variable domain, remainder taken from reference TRBV28 and TRBJ1-1, is DVKVTQSSRYLVKRTGEKVFLECVQDMDHENMFWYRQDPGLGLRLIYFSYDVKMKEKGDIPEGYSVSREKKERFSLILESASTNQTSMYLCASSPGQAANTEAFFGQGTRLTVV.

The chain links TRBV7-2 to TRBJ2-2, with a possible D match to TRBD1 (6 bases). The CDR3 spans 14 residues. V was clipped by 5 bases and J by 6 bases, with 13 bases between them. Germline lookup yields CDR1 SGHTA and CDR2 FQGNSA. CDR3 residues: CASSPRGGSGELFF. The CDR3 DNA reads TGTGCCAGCAGCCCAAGAGGGGGTTCCGGGGAGCTGTTTTTT.

This clone was counted a single time. The V and J genes are TRBV4-2 and TRBJ1-2; D gene ambiguous. In germline, CDR1 is LGHNA, CDR2 YNFKEQ. CDR3 length: 14 residues. V was shortened by 1 base and J by 4 bases, with 10 bases between the two germline ends. The CDR3 region is CASSQATTGYGYTF. The CDR3 coding sequence is TGTGCCAGCAGCCAAGCAACTACGGGCTATGGCTACACCTTC.

This chain joins TRBV5-1 and TRBJ2-7, with 9 bases matching TRBD1. This CDR3 has 12 residues. Losses at the gene ends were 6 bases for V and 4 bases for J; bases not matched to a gene: 2. Germline V gene sequence: CDR1 SGHRS, CDR2 YFSETQ. Here the CDR3 reads CASTGQGYEQYF. Written as DNA, the CDR3 is TGCGCCAGCACGGGACAGGGTTACGAGCAGTACTTC.

This chain uses TRBV6-5 with TRBJ1-2, with 7 bases lining up with TRBD1. The CDR3 is 15 amino acids. Germline loops: CDR1 MNHEY, CDR2 SVGAGI. V lost 4 bases to trimming and J lost 4 bases; unmatched junction nucleotides: 9. The DNA for the CDR3 is TGTGCCAGCAGTTCCTCCGCGACAGGGTCCTATGGCTACACCTTC. Protein product: CASSSSATGSYGYTF.

J is TRBJ1-2 and V is TRBV9, with TRBD1 matching 8 bases. Germline V gene lookup returns CDR1 SGDLS and CDR2 YYNGEE. The length of the CDR3 is 14 residues. V shed 4 bases and J 4 bases; nucleotides not matched to a gene: 6. This CDR3 reads CASSMGTGRYGYTF. The CDR3 DNA follows: TGTGCCAGCAGCATGGGGACAGGCCGCTATGGCTACACCTTC. Variable domain in full (rest from reference TRBV9 and TRBJ1-2): DSGVTQTPKHLITATGQRVTLRCSPRSGDLSVYWYQQSLDQGLQFLIQYYNGEERAKGNILERFSAQQFPDLHSELNLSSLELGDSALYFCASSMGTGRYGYTFGSGTRLTVV.

In its sample, this clone was seen a few times. V is TRBV11-2 and J is TRBJ1-3, with D perhaps TRBD1 (5 bases). The CDR3 totals 14 residues. V lost 0 bases to trimming and J lost 7 bases, with 10 bases between them. Germline V gene lookup returns CDR1 SGHAT and CDR2 FQNNGV. The DNA of the CDR3 is TGTGCCAGCAGCTTAGAGCCTGGGGGGAACACCATATATTTT. Protein product: CASSLEPGGNTIYF.

The chain carries TRBV6-5 and TRBJ1-1, with 9 nucleotides matching TRBD1. The germline gives CDR1 MNHEY, CDR2 SVGAGI. This CDR3 contains 14 residues. The junction had 6 bases not matched to a gene; V was cut back by 6 bases and J by 4 bases. The CDR3 loop reads CASSEYRGPTEAFF. The CDR3, as DNA: TGTGCCAGCAGCGAGTACAGGGGGCCCACTGAAGCTTTCTTT.

V and J are TRBV6-6 and TRBJ1-4; D gene ambiguous. CDR1 MNHNY and CDR2 SVGAGI come from the germline V gene (reference sequence). V was clipped by 3 bases and J by 3 bases, with 11 bases between them. This CDR3 has 15 residues. The DNA for the CDR3 is TGTGCCAGCAGTTATATGTCCCTCTCTAATGAAAAACTGTTTTTT. This translates into CASSYMSLSNEKLFF.

This rearrangement joins TRBV6-2 or TRBV6-3 to TRBJ2-7, with 9 bases matching TRBD1. The germline V gene has CDR1 MNHEY and CDR2 SVGEGT. CDR3 length equals 12 residues. V shed 5 bases, J shed 6 bases, and the junction held 2 bases outside the gene matches. The CDR3 loop reads CASSRQGGEQYF. CDR3 nucleotides: TGTGCCAGCAGTAGACAGGGGGGCGAGCAGTACTTC.

DNA for the CDR3: TGTGCCAGTAGTGGGGACAGGGGGCGCGGCACTGAAGCTTTCTTT. Its translation: CASSGDRGRGTEAFF. The V and J genes are TRBV19 and TRBJ1-1, with 12 positions matching TRBD1. V dropped 5 bases and J dropped 4; count of bases not matched to a gene: 5. CDR1 is LNHDA, CDR2 SQIVND, per germline (reference sequence). CDR3 length: 15 amino acids.

This chain connects TRBV2 to TRBJ1-2; TRBD1 agrees at 10 bases. Germline V lookup: CDR1 SNHLY, CDR2 FYNNEI. V lost 5 bases and J lost 6; bases outside the gene matches: 6. The CDR3 spans 14 residues. For the CDR3, the DNA is TGTGCCAGCAGTAAGACAGGGGGCAGCGATGGCTACACCTTC. It yields the protein CASSKTGGSDGYTF.

This chain links TRBV6-6 with TRBJ1-4, with D unresolved. The ends were cut back, 0 bases at V and 8 bases at J, with 4 bases in the middle. The CDR3 totals 12 residues. Germline assignment: CDR1 MNHNY and CDR2 SVGAGI (reference sequence). CDR3 bases: TGTGCCAGCAGTTACTCCCGGGAAAAACTGTTTTTT. Its protein is CASSYSREKLFF.

The chain uses TRBV5-4 and TRBJ2-1; 7 bases fit TRBD1. The CDR3 runs to 15 residues. Germline CDR1 SGHNT, CDR2 YYREEE (reference sequence). The J segment lost 7 bases and the V segment lost 4 bases, leaving 11 bases of the junction unmatched. The CDR3, as DNA: TGTGCCAGCAGCACTGGGACAGCGGTGGGAAATGAGCAGTTCTTC. It translates to CASSTGTAVGNEQFF.

CDR3 sequence (DNA): TGTGCCAGCAGCTTAGATGCGTACAGGGGTTATGGCTACACCTTC. This encodes CASSLDAYRGYGYTF. The chain joins TRBV7-2 to TRBJ1-2; 7 bases fit TRBD1. The germline V gene encodes CDR1 SGHTA and CDR2 FQGNSA. V was clipped by 1 base and J by 5 bases; unmatched bases: 7. The CDR3 is made up of 15 amino acids.

A few counts support this clone. This chain joins TRBV28 and TRBJ2-7; D remains unclear. The germline V gene encodes CDR1 MDHEN and CDR2 SYDVKM. The CDR3 is 12 amino acids. V shed 5 bases and J shed 3 bases, with 8 bases lying between them. This chain's CDR3 is CASSQAGYEQYF. The CDR3 nucleotides read TGTGCCAGCAGTCAAGCTGGCTACGAGCAGTACTTC.

This clone was picked up one time. This chain joins TRBV10-2 and TRBJ1-2; D is unresolved. This CDR3 spans 13 amino acids. Germline V lookup: CDR1 WSHSY, CDR2 SAAADI. V lost 4 bases and J lost 6, with 12 bases in between. In DNA, the CDR3 is TGCGCCAGCAGTGTAATGGGGAGGGATGGCTACACCTTC. This sequence encodes CASSVMGRDGYTF.

The chain couples TRBV18 to TRBJ2-7; possibly TRBD2 for D (7 bases). The CDR3 consists of 17 residues. Trimming took 1 base from V and 13 from J, leaving 29 bases between them. Germline V gene sequence: CDR1 KGHSH, CDR2 LQKENI. The CDR3 DNA reads TGTGCCAGCTCACCACAGGTGTTGAGGGGGGGGCACAGTGTGAATTACTTC. It specifies CASSPQVLRGGHSVNYF.

The V gene is TRBV27, the J gene TRBJ2-7; TRBD1 aligns across 7 bases. In germline, CDR1 is MNHEY, CDR2 SMNVEV (reference sequence). With 2 bases clipped from V and 3 bases from J, the junction kept 16 bases outside the gene matches. This CDR3 region has 18 residues. CDR3 in amino acids: CASSLGVGAGGAYYEQYF. CDR3 sequence (DNA): TGTGCCAGCAGTTTAGGGGTGGGGGCAGGGGGAGCCTACTACGAGCAGTACTTC.

V and J are TRBV5-1 and TRBJ1-6, with a tentative D call TRBD1 (6 bases). This CDR3 contains 16 residues. Trimming took 2 bases from V and 6 from J, leaving 15 bases between them. Looked up from germline, CDR1 is SGHRS and CDR2 is YFSETQ. Here the CDR3 DNA reads TGCGCCAGCAGCTTACAGGGTGGTAAGGGTAATTCACCCCTCCACTTT. This codes for CASSLQGGKGNSPLHF.

This rearrangement joins TRBV6-2 or TRBV6-3 to TRBJ2-3; perhaps TRBD1 as D (5 bases). This CDR3 contains 15 residues. V was shortened by 2 bases and J by 0 bases, with 9 bases between the two germline ends. The V gene's germline CDR1 is MNHEY and CDR2 SVGEGT. The CDR3 coding sequence is TGTGCCAGCAGTTACACAGGCGCTAGCACAGATACGCAGTATTTT. This sequence encodes CASSYTGASTDTQYF.

This clone was picked up a small number of times. V is TRBV19 and J is TRBJ2-3, with unresolved D. Between the trimmed V and J ends, which lost 3 bases and 2 bases, there was a span of 9 bases. Germline CDR1 and CDR2: LNHDA and SQIVND (reference sequence). The CDR3 has 14 residues. CDR3 amino acids: CASSIRLFTDTQYF. CDR3 nucleotide sequence: TGTGCCAGTAGTATTAGACTTTTCACAGATACGCAGTATTTT.

This clone came up a few times. The chain has TRBV7-9 and TRBJ1-5; 7 positions match TRBD1. The V segment lost 1 base and the J segment 2 bases; nucleotides outside the gene matches: 5. Germline V gene lookup returns CDR1 SEHNR and CDR2 FQNEAQ (reference sequence). The length of the CDR3 is 16 residues. The CDR3: CASSLGGRGGNQPQHF. The CDR3 nucleotides are TGTGCCAGCAGCTTAGGGGGCAGGGGGGGCAATCAGCCCCAGCATTTT.